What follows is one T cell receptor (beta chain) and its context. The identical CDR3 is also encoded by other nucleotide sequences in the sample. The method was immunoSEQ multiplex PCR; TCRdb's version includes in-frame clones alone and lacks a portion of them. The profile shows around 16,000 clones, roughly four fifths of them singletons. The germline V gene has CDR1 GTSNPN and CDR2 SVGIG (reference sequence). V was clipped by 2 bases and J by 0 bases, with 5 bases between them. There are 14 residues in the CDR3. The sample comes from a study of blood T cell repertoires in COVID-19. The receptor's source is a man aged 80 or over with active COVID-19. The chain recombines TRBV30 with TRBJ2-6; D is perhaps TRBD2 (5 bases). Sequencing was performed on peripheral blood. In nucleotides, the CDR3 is TGTGCCTGGAGTCGGGACTCTGGGGCCAACGTCCTGACTTTC. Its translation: CAWSRDSGANVLTF.